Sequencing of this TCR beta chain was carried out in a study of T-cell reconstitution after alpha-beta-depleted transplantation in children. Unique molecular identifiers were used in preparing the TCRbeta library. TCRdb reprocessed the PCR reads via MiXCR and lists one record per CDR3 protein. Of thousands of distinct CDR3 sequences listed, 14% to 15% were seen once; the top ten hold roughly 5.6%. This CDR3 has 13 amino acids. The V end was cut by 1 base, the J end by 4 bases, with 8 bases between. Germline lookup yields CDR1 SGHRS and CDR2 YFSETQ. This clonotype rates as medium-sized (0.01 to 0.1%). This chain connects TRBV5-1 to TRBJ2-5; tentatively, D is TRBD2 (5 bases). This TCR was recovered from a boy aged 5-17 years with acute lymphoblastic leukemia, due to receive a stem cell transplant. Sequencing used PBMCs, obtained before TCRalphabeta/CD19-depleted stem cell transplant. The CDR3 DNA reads TGCGCCAGCAGCTTGCCGGGGTTAGAGACCCAGTACTTC. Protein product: CASSLPGLETQYF.